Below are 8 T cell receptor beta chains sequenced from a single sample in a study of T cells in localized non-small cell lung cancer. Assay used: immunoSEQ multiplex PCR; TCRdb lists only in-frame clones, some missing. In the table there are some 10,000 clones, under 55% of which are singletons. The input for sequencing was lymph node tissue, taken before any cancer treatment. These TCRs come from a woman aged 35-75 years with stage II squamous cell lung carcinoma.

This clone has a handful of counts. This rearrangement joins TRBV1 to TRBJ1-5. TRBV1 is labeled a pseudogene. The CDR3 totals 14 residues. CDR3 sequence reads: CASSQDRGNQPQHF. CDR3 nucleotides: TGCGCCAGCAGCCAAGATCGGGGCAATCAGCCCCAGCATTTT.

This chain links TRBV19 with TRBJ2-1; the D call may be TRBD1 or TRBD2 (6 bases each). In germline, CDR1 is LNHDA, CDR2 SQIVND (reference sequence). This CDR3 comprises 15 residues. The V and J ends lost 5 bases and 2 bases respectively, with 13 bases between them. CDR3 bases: TGTGCCAGTAGTTTTTCGGGGGCAGCCTACAATGAGCAGTTCTTC. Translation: CASSFSGAAYNEQFF.

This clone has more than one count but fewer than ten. CDR3 residues: CASSPRGVTQYF. In DNA, the CDR3 is TGTGCCAGCAGTCCCCGTGGTGTGACCCAGTACTTC. This chain uses TRBV22-1 with TRBJ2-5. TRBV22-1 is a documented pseudogene. This CDR3 is 12 amino acids long.

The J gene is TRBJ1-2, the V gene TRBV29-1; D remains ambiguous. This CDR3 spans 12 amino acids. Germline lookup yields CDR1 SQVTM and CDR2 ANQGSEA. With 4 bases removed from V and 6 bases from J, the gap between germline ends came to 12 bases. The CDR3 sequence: CSVGAPTDGYTF. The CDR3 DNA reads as TGCAGCGTTGGGGCCCCGACCGATGGCTACACCTTC. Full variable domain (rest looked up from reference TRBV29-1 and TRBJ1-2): SAVISQKPSRDICQRGTSLTIQCQVDSQVTMMFWYRQQPGQSLTLIATANQGSEATYESGFVIDKFPISRPNLTFSTLTVSNMSPEDSSIYLCSVGAPTDGYTFGSGTRLTVV.

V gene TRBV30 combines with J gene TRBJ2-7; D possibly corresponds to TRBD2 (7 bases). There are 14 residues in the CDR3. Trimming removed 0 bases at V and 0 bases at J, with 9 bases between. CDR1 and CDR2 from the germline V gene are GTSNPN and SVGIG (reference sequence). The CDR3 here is CAWSVGGVSYEQYF. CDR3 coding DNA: TGTGCCTGGAGTGTAGGGGGGGTCTCCTACGAGCAGTACTTC.

The CDR3 nucleotides are TGTGCCAGCAGTACCTATTGGGGGCTGGACACTGAAGCTTTCTTT. Translating it yields CASSTYWGLDTEAFF. This sequence joins TRBV28 and TRBJ1-1; maybe TRBD1 (6 bases). Germline loops: CDR1 MDHEN, CDR2 SYDVKM. The CDR3 is 15 amino acids. The V gene lost 5 bases and the J gene lost 3 bases, with 16 bases spanning the gap.

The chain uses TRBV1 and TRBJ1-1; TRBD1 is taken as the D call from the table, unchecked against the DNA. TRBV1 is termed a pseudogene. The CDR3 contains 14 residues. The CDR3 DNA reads TGCGCCAGCAGCCGCACAGGGTTAGACACTGAAGCTTTCTTT. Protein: CASSRTGLDTEAFF.

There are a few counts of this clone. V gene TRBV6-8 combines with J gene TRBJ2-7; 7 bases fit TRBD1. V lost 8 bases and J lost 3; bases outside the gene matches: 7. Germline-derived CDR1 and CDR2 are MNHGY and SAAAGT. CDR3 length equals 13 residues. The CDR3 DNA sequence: TGTGCCAGCTTCCACCAGGGGGACTACGAGCAGTACTTC. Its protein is CASFHQGDYEQYF.